This passage covers 20 T cell receptor beta chains from one sample sequenced in a study of blood T cell repertoires in COVID-19. Profiled with immunoSEQ multiplex PCR; TCRdb holds only in-frame clones, not every one. The table lists approximately 100,000 clones, around 83% of them singletons, with 3% to 4% in the top ten. The sequencing sample was made of peripheral blood. The receptors were sampled from a woman older than 75 with active or convalescent COVID-19.

J is TRBJ2-1 and V is TRBV24-1, with 13 bases fitting TRBD2. The CDR3 is 14 amino acids. The germline CDR1 and CDR2 sequences are KGHDR and SFDVKD. Losses at the gene ends were 5 bases for V and 11 bases for J; bases not matched to a gene: 5. The CDR3 DNA follows: TGTGCCACCAGTGGTGGGACTAGCGGGACTAAGCAGTTCTTC. Translating gives CATSGGTSGTKQFF.

The chain is built from TRBV5-1 and TRBJ2-7, with 8 nucleotides matching TRBD2. From germline, CDR1 is SGHRS and CDR2 YFSETQ. The CDR3 has 14 amino acids. The V and J ends lost 3 bases and 7 bases, in that order; junction bases with no gene match: 9. The CDR3 reads CASSSGGGPPEQYF. The CDR3 DNA reads TGCGCCAGCAGCTCGGGGGGGGGACCCCCAGAGCAGTACTTC.

This rearrangement joins TRBV28 to TRBJ1-2; the D is unclear. The CDR3 runs to 14 residues. From germline, CDR1 is MDHEN and CDR2 SYDVKM. With 6 bases removed from V and 4 bases from J, the gap between germline ends came to 15 bases. The CDR3 loop is CASSPLGTSYGYTF. For the CDR3, the DNA is TGTGCCAGCAGCCCCTTGGGCACGAGCTATGGCTACACCTTC.

The CDR3 DNA reads as TGTGCCAGCAGCCAGGGAACGGGACACAGGAACACTTTGTTTTTT. Protein product: CASSQGTGHRNTLFF. The chain links TRBV7-6 to TRBJ1-4; possible D gene TRBD1, 6 bases. Germline CDR1 is SGHVS and CDR2 is FNYEAQ. CDR3 size: 15 residues. Trimming pared 5 bases from V and 15 bases from J, leaving 25 bases between.

The chain is built from TRBV11-2 and TRBJ2-3, with D possibly matching TRBD2 (6 bases). Trimming removed 2 bases from V and 7 bases from J, with 13 bases in between. Looked up from germline, CDR1 is SGHAT and CDR2 is FQNNGV. The CDR3 loop spans 14 amino acids. This CDR3 reads CASSLFRGGYTQYF. CDR3 DNA: TGTGCCAGCAGCTTATTCCGGGGAGGTTATACGCAGTATTTT.

This clone has a single count. The V call is TRBV7-2, the J call TRBJ2-5; 12 bases match TRBD2. The V segment lost 4 bases and the J segment 4 bases; nucleotides outside the gene matches: 4. This CDR3 spans 15 amino acids. Germline V gene sequence: CDR1 SGHTA, CDR2 FQGNSA. In nucleotides, the CDR3 is TGTGCCAGCAGCTCACTAGCGGGAGGTGGAGAGACCCAGTACTTC. Protein: CASSSLAGGGETQYF.

This chain joins TRBV19 and TRBJ1-2; perhaps TRBD1 as D (5 bases). CDR1 LNHDA and CDR2 SQIVND come from the germline V gene (reference sequence). The V and J ends lost 5 bases and 0 bases respectively, with 13 bases between them. The length of the CDR3 is 15 residues. The CDR3 protein is CASSPAGLANYGYTF. CDR3 sequence (DNA): TGTGCCAGTAGTCCGGCAGGGCTTGCTAACTATGGCTACACCTTC. Filled out from reference TRBV19 and TRBJ1-2, the complete variable domain reads DGGITQSPKYLFRKEGQNVTLSCEQNLNHDAMYWYRQDPGQGLRLIYYSQIVNDFQKGDIAEGYSVSREKKESFPLTVTSAQKNPTAFYLCASSPAGLANYGYTFGSGTRLTVV.

V and J are TRBV6-5 and TRBJ2-7; 11 nucleotides line up with TRBD2. The CDR3 loop spans 14 amino acids. CDR1 MNHEY and CDR2 SVGAGI come from the germline V gene. The trim removed 6 bases at V and 4 bases at J, leaving 5 bases unmatched. The CDR3 reads CASSRTSGGYEQYF. DNA of the CDR3: TGTGCCAGCAGCCGAACTAGCGGGGGATACGAGCAGTACTTC.

The chain joins TRBV5-4 to TRBJ2-1; D is possibly TRBD1 (6 bases). The length of the CDR3 is 15 residues. Germline V gene data show CDR1 as SGHNT and CDR2 as YYREEE (reference sequence). The V end lost 0 bases, the J end lost 3 bases, and 10 bases lay between the germline ends. The CDR3 DNA reads TGTGCCAGCAGCTTGGGACAGGCGCTCTACAATGAGCAGTTCTTC. Its protein is CASSLGQALYNEQFF.

This chain joins TRBV29-1 and TRBJ1-2; no reliable D call. CDR3 length: 11 amino acids. In germline, CDR1 is SQVTM, CDR2 ANQGSEA. With 3 bases removed from V and 5 bases from J, the gap between germline ends came to 7 bases. CDR3: CSVDGVYGYTF. CDR3 in DNA: TGCAGCGTTGACGGGGTTTATGGCTACACCTTC.

In DNA, the CDR3 is TGCAGTGCTAGTTGGGGGGAGACTATGAACACTGAAGCTTTCTTT. Protein product: CSASWGETMNTEAFF. V and J are TRBV20-1 and TRBJ1-1; possibly TRBD1 for D (5 bases). V lost 3 bases and J 0 bases, leaving 14 bases between the germline ends. Germline lookup yields CDR1 DFQATT and CDR2 SNEGSKA (reference sequence). The CDR3 loop spans 15 amino acids.

The chain links TRBV5-1 to TRBJ1-4; D unresolved. Germline CDR1 reads SGHRS; CDR2 reads YFSETQ. Trimming shortened V by 5 bases and J by 6 bases, and 11 bases separated the two germline ends. The CDR3 is 13 amino acids. CDR3 in DNA: TGCGCCAGCAGGCCCCGCGGGGATGAAAAACTGTTTTTT. Its protein is CASRPRGDEKLFF.

The chain carries TRBV6-2 or TRBV6-3 and TRBJ1-1; 9 nucleotides line up with TRBD1. This CDR3 comprises 15 residues. Germline CDR1 reads MNHEY; CDR2 reads SVGEGT. Trimming took 2 bases from V and 4 from J; bases not matched to a gene: 5. The CDR3 DNA follows: TGTGCCAGCAGTTACCCACCGACAGGGGGCACTGAAGCTTTCTTT. Residues: CASSYPPTGGTEAFF.

The chain uses TRBV5-1 and TRBJ1-5, with 8 bases aligning to TRBD1. Trimming at V came to 2 bases and at J to 6 bases, leaving 7 bases not matched to a gene. CDR1 is SGHRS, CDR2 YFSETQ, per germline. This CDR3 spans 15 amino acids. DNA for the CDR3: TGCGCCAGCAGCTTCGAGGGACAGGCTGGTCAGCCCCAGCATTTT. It is translated as CASSFEGQAGQPQHF. The variable domain in full, completed from reference TRBV5-1 and TRBJ1-5, reads KAGVTQTPRYLIKTRGQQVTLSCSPISGHRSVSWYQQTPGQGLQFLFEYFSETQRNKGNFPGRFSGRQFSNSRSEMNVSTLELGDSALYLCASSFEGQAGQPQHFGDGTRLSIL.

This clone was detected a few times. The genes are TRBV7-2 and TRBJ1-1; 10 positions agree with TRBD1. Germline values: CDR1 SGHTA, CDR2 FQGNSA. Losses at the gene ends were 0 bases for V and 6 bases for J; bases not matched to a gene: 4. The CDR3 contains 15 residues. In DNA form, the CDR3 reads TGTGCCAGCAGCTTAGCGATAGGGACAGGGGCTGAAGCTTTCTTT. It is translated as CASSLAIGTGAEAFF.

The V call is TRBV6-4, the J call TRBJ2-4; possibly TRBD2 for D (7 bases). The CDR3 is 18 residues long. Germline V CDR1 and CDR2: MRHNA, SNTAGT. V lost 6 bases, J lost 0 bases, and 21 bases lay in between. The CDR3 bases are TGTGCCAGCAGATTAAAGAGGGGGGGAGACCGAGCCAAAAACATTCAGTACTTC. This encodes CASRLKRGGDRAKNIQYF.

The CDR3 sequence is CASSVGQTSNTGELFF. The CDR3, as DNA: TGTGCCAGCAGCGTAGGACAGACCTCGAACACCGGGGAGCTGTTTTTT. The chain recombines TRBV9 with TRBJ2-2; possibly TRBD1 for D (5 bases). Germline V gives CDR1 SGDLS, CDR2 YYNGEE. The CDR3 loop spans 16 amino acids. Trimming shortened V by 0 bases and J by 0 bases, and 9 bases separated the two germline ends. Complete variable domain (other parts from reference TRBV9 and TRBJ2-2): DSGVTQTPKHLITATGQRVTLRCSPRSGDLSVYWYQQSLDQGLQFLIQYYNGEERAKGNILERFSAQQFPDLHSELNLSSLELGDSALYFCASSVGQTSNTGELFFGEGSRLTVL.

This clone has a single count. The chain combines TRBV6-5 with TRBJ2-5, with TRBD2 matching 13 bases. CDR3 length equals 14 residues. Trimming at V came to 6 bases and at J to 9 bases, leaving 7 bases not matched to a gene. The germline CDR1 and CDR2 sequences are MNHEY and SVGAGI. The CDR3 here is CASSPPGTSGAQYF. The CDR3 DNA reads TGTGCCAGCAGCCCCCCAGGGACTAGCGGGGCCCAGTACTTC.

The chain combines TRBV28 with TRBJ2-1; D may be TRBD2 (5 bases). The CDR3 totals 15 residues. The V end lost 3 bases, the J end lost 8 bases, and 17 bases lay between the germline ends. Germline-derived CDR1 and CDR2 are MDHEN and SYDVKM. Here the CDR3 reads CASSFRSISGDEQFF. CDR3 in DNA: TGTGCCAGCAGTTTCCGTTCGATAAGCGGAGATGAGCAGTTCTTC.

This clone was detected only once. The chain couples TRBV5-1 to TRBJ2-3; 14 nucleotides match TRBD2. Germline CDR1 SGHRS, CDR2 YFSETQ. J lost 3 bases, V lost 4 bases, and 13 bases had no gene match. The CDR3 has 19 residues. Here the CDR3 reads CASSQGTSGGIQLTDTQYF. Written as DNA, the CDR3 is TGCGCCAGCAGCCAGGGGACTAGCGGGGGCATACAATTAACAGATACGCAGTATTTT.